This is a list of T cell receptor beta chains from one sample in a study of shared clonotypes between healthy human individuals. Profiling relied on immunoSEQ multiplex PCR, and the TCRdb table lists in-frame clones only, not all of them. Counted here are roughly 700,000 clones, about 74% occurring once; the ten biggest clones make up 1.5% to 2%. Sequenced material: memory CD4+ T cells sorted from blood. The source of these receptors is a woman in her 30s in good health. CDR3s include the opening cysteine and the closing phenylalanine or tryptophan.

J: TRBJ2-3
V: TRBV11-3
CDR3: CASSSGGTEKDTQYF

J: TRBJ2-7
V: TRBV28
CDR3: CASSSPGTSGTSYEQYF

J: TRBJ2-5
V: TRBV5-1
CDR3: CASSPGLAGYQETQYF

J: TRBJ2-3
V: TRBV5-1
CDR3: CASRRGGGFSTDTQYF

J: TRBJ1-4
V: TRBV28
CDR3: CASSLFTGVEKLFF

J: TRBJ2-3
V: TRBV27
CDR3: CASRPLRAGGRGGSTDTQYF

J: TRBJ2-7
V: TRBV7-9
CDR3: CASSLGTGTSEQYF

J: TRBJ1-2
V: TRBV28
CDR3: CASISNYGYTF

J: TRBJ1-1
V: TRBV6-1
CDR3: CASSPRGNTEAFF

J: TRBJ2-2
V: TRBV7-6
CDR3: CASSLVTAGVTGELFF

J: TRBJ2-3
V: TRBV30
CDR3: CAWSMGGSTDTQYF

J: TRBJ2-3
V: TRBV10-3
CDR3: CAISPGQGWDTQYF

J: TRBJ1-2
V: TRBV19
CDR3: CASTRDPSGNYGYTF

J: TRBJ1-2
V: TRBV19
CDR3: CASKPGTELGYGYTF

J: TRBJ1-5
V: TRBV11-3
CDR3: CASSSMGHLGQPQHF

J: TRBJ2-7
V: TRBV11-2
CDR3: CASSKPPGTGQYEQYF

J: TRBJ2-3
V: TRBV10-2
CDR3: CATQLAGGSTDTQYF

J: TRBJ2-2
V: TRBV11-1
CDR3: CASSTGLMNTGELFF

J: TRBJ2-2
V: TRBV11-3
CDR3: CASSLGGNTGELFF

J: TRBJ1-1
V: TRBV5-1
CDR3: CASSLRTGGSPTEAFF

J: TRBJ1-5
V: TRBV27
CDR3: CASGWQGGQPQHF

J: TRBJ1-2
V: TRBV2
CDR3: CASSDLGGYTF

J: TRBJ2-2
V: TRBV5-5
CDR3: CASSLTSGRGTGELFF

J: TRBJ2-5
V: TRBV28
CDR3: CASSPGGLAGKETQYF

J: TRBJ2-5
V: TRBV28
CDR3: CASSRGGLETQYF

J: TRBJ2-5
V: TRBV10-3
CDR3: CAISGTGEETQYF

J: TRBJ2-1
V: TRBV28
CDR3: CASSLSSGVYNEQFF